This TCR beta chain was profiled in a study of CD8 T cells in Susac syndrome. The study, taken as a whole, reports: Acknowledgment was made by the study that its TCR sequencing and HLA analysis involved a relatively small number of individuals.

V was clipped by 6 bases and J by 5 bases; unmatched bases: 12. This CDR3 has 15 amino acids. The germline gives CDR1 SGHVS, CDR2 FNYEAQ. TCR beta sequences were obtained from blood CD8+ and CD4+ T cells. Negative isolation was used for CD8+ and CD4+ T cells and FACS enrichment for TEMRA cells. A quantity of about 0.5 to 1 ug RNA underwent reverse transcription using random hexamers. Amplification of the TCR beta CDR3 was carried out by immunoSEQ multiplex PCR, which spanned a total of 54 Vbeta and 13 Jbeta segments. TCRdb re-derived calls from the immunoSEQ multiplex PCR reads in MiXCR, one entry per CDR3 protein. The repertoire holds 95,000 or so distinct CDR3 sequences, with 85% to 95% as singletons. For this clonotype: Its antigen is currently unknown.

This sequence joins TRBV7-6 and TRBJ2-5; TRBD2 aligns across 7 bases. The TCR sequence derives from a human donor in good health. The sample was CD8+ T cells from PBMCs. The CDR3 protein is CASRVEAGDGETQYF. The CDR3 coding sequence is TGTGCCAGCAGGGTAGAGGCGGGGGATGGCGAGACCCAGTACTTC.